This T cell receptor (beta chain) was retrieved from a study of PD-L1 blockade in urothelial cancer. Study context: Intravenous atezolizumab, 1,200 mg every 3 weeks, was begun by patients in the mid-2010s.

Time point noted: pretreatment peripheral blood. Trimming cost V 0 bases and J 9 bases, with 18 bases left between them. Germline assignment: CDR1 LGHNA and CDR2 YSLEER. The length of the CDR3 is 16 residues. Only in-frame clones appear in the TCRdb table, and some are missing; sequencing was by immunoSEQ multiplex PCR. The sample shows roughly 53,000 clones, 87% of them seen only once. Sequencing used PBMCs, obtained around atezolizumab (anti-PD-L1) treatment. The chain uses TRBV4-3 and TRBJ2-1; D perhaps matches TRBD2 (5 bases). The receptor comes from a woman in her fifties or sixties with urothelial cancer. This chain's CDR3 is CASSQDAAVEVSEQFF. In DNA, the CDR3 is TGCGCCAGCAGCCAAGATGCCGCTGTGGAGGTGAGTGAGCAGTTCTTC.